These 13 T cell receptor beta chains came from one sample sequenced in a study of CD8 T cells in ankylosing spondylitis. One entry per CDR3 protein, called by TCRdb with MiXCR from the 5' RACE reads. The table shows hundreds of thousands of distinct CDR3 sequences, with 20% to 25% occurring only once. The sequenced sample consisted of blood, either unsorted or a sorted T cell fraction (not recorded which). All receptors come from a male donor with ankylosing spondylitis or in good health (not recorded which).

The table lists this clonotype with a few counts. The CDR3 DNA reads as TGTGCCAGCACCTTGATACCGGGACAGGGGACCGGGGAGCTGTTTTTT. Residues: CASTLIPGQGTGELFF. V gene TRBV6-1 combines with J gene TRBJ2-2; TRBD1 agrees at 10 bases. J lost 5 bases, V lost 7 bases, and 10 bases had no gene match. The CDR3 extends over 16 amino acids. Germline V gives CDR1 MNHNS, CDR2 SASEGT.

The rearrangement links TRBV10-2 to TRBJ2-7; D gene ambiguous. Germline lookup yields CDR1 WSHSY and CDR2 SAAADI. Trimming pared 7 bases from V and 2 bases from J, leaving 6 bases between. There are 11 residues in the CDR3. The CDR3 bases are TGCGCCAGCACGGATACCTACGAGCAGTACTTC. Translated: CASTDTYEQYF.

The chain employs TRBV18 and TRBJ2-3; D may be TRBD2 (5 bases). CDR1 and CDR2 from the germline V gene are KGHSH and LQKENI. The CDR3 extends over 14 amino acids. Trimming cost V 3 bases and J 6 bases, with 13 bases left between them. Here the CDR3 DNA reads TGTGCCAGCTCACCTCCGCTAGCTTCGGATACGCAGTATTTT. This gives the protein CASSPPLASDTQYF.

This chain uses TRBV29-1 with TRBJ2-7; D not certain. Germline V gives CDR1 SQVTM, CDR2 ANQGSEA. Trimming stripped 7 bases from V and 5 bases from J, with 12 bases between. The CDR3 sequence is 11 residues long. In DNA form, the CDR3 reads TGCAGCGCTCGCCATTCAAACGAGCAGTACTTC. It specifies CSARHSNEQYF.

The chain employs TRBV20-1 and TRBJ2-1; TRBD1 matches 7 bases. The CDR3 is 15 amino acids. Germline assignment: CDR1 DFQATT and CDR2 SNEGSKA (reference sequence). V dropped 5 bases and J dropped 7; count of bases not matched to a gene: 14. The CDR3 region is CSAAKPIQGWNEQFF. The CDR3 DNA sequence: TGCAGTGCTGCCAAACCTATACAGGGGTGGAATGAGCAGTTCTTC.

The sample holds a few counts of this clonotype. V is TRBV29-1 and J is TRBJ1-1, with 7 bases lining up with TRBD1. CDR3 length: 12 amino acids. The trim removed 5 bases at V and 1 base at J, leaving 1 base unmatched. In germline, CDR1 is SQVTM, CDR2 ANQGSEA. CDR3 DNA: TGCAGCGTTCGACAGGGGAACACTGAAGCTTTCTTT. Its protein is CSVRQGNTEAFF.

The J gene is TRBJ1-6, the V gene TRBV27, with TRBD1 matching 8 bases. The germline V gene has CDR1 MNHEY and CDR2 SMNVEV (reference sequence). V trimming: 4 bases; J trimming: 0 bases; junction bases outside the gene matches: 5. CDR3 length equals 17 residues. The CDR3 loop is CASSSRTGPSYNSPLHF. In nucleotides, the CDR3 is TGTGCCAGCAGTTCCCGGACAGGGCCCTCCTATAATTCACCCCTCCACTTT.

This chain links TRBV19 with TRBJ1-3; 7 positions match TRBD1. Germline loops: CDR1 LNHDA, CDR2 SQIVND (reference sequence). V was pared by 9 bases and J by 2 bases, with 4 bases of the junction left unmatched. The CDR3 runs to 13 residues. CDR3 in DNA: TGTGCCAGCCGGGACAGCCCTGGAAACACCATATATTTT. As protein: CASRDSPGNTIYF. The full variable domain, its missing parts supplied by reference TRBV19 and TRBJ1-3, is DGGITQSPKYLFRKEGQNVTLSCEQNLNHDAMYWYRQDPGQGLRLIYYSQIVNDFQKGDIAEGYSVSREKKESFPLTVTSAQKNPTAFYLCASRDSPGNTIYFGEGSWLTVV.

The rearrangement joins TRBV7-9 to TRBJ2-7; 11 nucleotides agree with TRBD1. Trimming took 8 bases from V and 6 from J; bases not matched to a gene: 6. The CDR3 runs to 13 residues. Germline-derived CDR1 and CDR2 are SEHNR and FQNEAQ (reference sequence). The CDR3 is CASGDRGSFEQYF. DNA for the CDR3: TGTGCCAGCGGGGACAGGGGGTCTTTCGAGCAGTACTTC. The full variable domain, completed using reference TRBV7-9 and TRBJ2-7, is DTGVSQNPRHKITKRGQNVTFRCDPISEHNRLYWYRQTLGQGPEFLTYFQNEAQLEKSRLLSDRFSAERPKGSFSTLEIQRTEQGDSAMYLCASGDRGSFEQYFGPGTRLTVT.

The chain recombines TRBV12-3 or TRBV12-4 with TRBJ2-1; TRBD1 matches at 8 bases. Germline trimming cut 6 bases from V and 0 bases from J; bases unmatched to any gene: 7. The CDR3 sequence is 16 residues long. The CDR3, as DNA: TGTGCCAGCAGCCTGGGACAGGTGAGCTCCTACAATGAGCAGTTCTTC. Translation: CASSLGQVSSYNEQFF.

V usage is TRBV7-8 and J usage is TRBJ2-7; TRBD1 aligns across 11 bases. The V and J ends lost 5 bases and 5 bases, in that order; junction bases with no gene match: 5. In germline, CDR1 is SGHVS, CDR2 FQNEAQ. The CDR3 has 14 residues. The CDR3 DNA is TGTGCCAGCAGCCCGGACAGGGGGCTGAACGAGCAGTACTTC. Residues: CASSPDRGLNEQYF.

The chain has TRBV10-2 and TRBJ2-5; D possibly corresponds to TRBD2 (6 bases). The germline V gene has CDR1 WSHSY and CDR2 SAAADI. Deletions cut 9 bases from V and 3 bases from J, with 8 bases between. The CDR3 is made up of 11 amino acids. DNA of the CDR3: TGCGCCAGTACTAGCAAAGAGACCCAGTACTTC. It codes for CASTSKETQYF.

This clonotype has a handful of counts. The V call is TRBV2, the J call TRBJ2-7; D remains unclear. Germline CDR1 is SNHLY and CDR2 is FYNNEI. The CDR3 runs to 13 residues. V lost 8 bases to trimming and J lost 0 bases, with 11 bases between them. In DNA, the CDR3 is TGTGCCAGCGCGGCCGGATTCTCCTACGAGCAGTACTTC. Its translation is CASAAGFSYEQYF.